These 24 T cell receptor beta chains were sequenced from one sample in a study of Graves' ophthalmopathy and Graves' hyperthyroidism. The sequenced template was RNA, covering the TCR beta CDR3 region. HTBI primers were employed in first-round RT-PCR, then a second-round multiplex PCR followed. In TCRdb, the multiplex PCR reads were re-called with MiXCR into one record per CDR3 protein. Counted here are more than 550,000 distinct CDR3 sequences, about 41% occurring once; the ten biggest clones make up more than 2.5%. The sequenced sample was peripheral blood. The receptors derive from an adult man with Graves' ophthalmopathy.

The gene calls are TRBV7-9 and TRBJ2-3; 8 bases agree with TRBD2. This CDR3 region has 12 residues. Trimming at V came to 1 base and at J to 14 bases, leaving 5 bases not matched to a gene. CDR1 and CDR2 (germline): SEHNR, FQNEAQ (reference sequence). In DNA form, the CDR3 reads TGTGCCAGCAGCTTAGGCGGGACTAGTCGGTATTTT. Translation: CASSLGGTSRYF.

CDR3 nucleotides: TGCAGTGCTAGAGAAACAGGTTTGGGGGAGTACTTC. This translates into CSARETGLGEYF. The chain combines TRBV20-1 with TRBJ2-7; perhaps D is TRBD1 or TRBD2 (5 bases each). The V end lost 0 bases, the J end lost 11 bases, and 14 bases lay between the germline ends. The CDR3 contains 12 residues. Germline CDR1 DFQATT, CDR2 SNEGSKA (reference sequence).

Of note for this clonotype: The junction departs from the called germline gene at one end, perhaps through a read error. The V gene is TRBV11-1, the J gene TRBJ1-4; D is unclear. The CDR3 length is 13 residues. CDR1 is SGHAT, CDR2 FQDESV, per germline (reference sequence). The CDR3 DNA follows: TGTGCCAGTCAGAGCCAGGCTTGGAGAAAAACTGTTTTT. This codes for CASQSQAWRKTVF.

This clonotype was seen ten or more times. CDR3 sequence: CAISEGGRSDEQYF. CDR3 in DNA: TGTGCCATCAGTGAGGGGGGCAGATCGGACGAGCAGTACTTC. The chain is built from TRBV10-3 and TRBJ2-7; weak D call: TRBD1 (6 bases). CDR1 is ENHRY, CDR2 SYGVKD, per germline. CDR3 length: 14 residues. Trimming left V 2 bases short and J 5 bases short, with 13 bases between.

The sample holds many counts of this clonotype. The chain carries TRBV7-2 and TRBJ2-5, with TRBD2 identical over 9 bases. Germline V lookup: CDR1 SGHTA, CDR2 FQGNSA. The CDR3 spans 14 residues. The trim removed 5 bases at V and 4 bases at J, leaving 5 bases unmatched. The chain's CDR3 is CASSPGLARETQYF. In DNA, the CDR3 is TGTGCCAGCAGCCCCGGACTAGCGAGAGAGACCCAGTACTTC.

Regarding this clonotype: A read error may account for a junction end that differs from germline. This CDR3 is CVSSVATRRGDTGELFF. The DNA of the CDR3 is TGTGTCAGCAGCGTAGCTACTAGGCGGGGGGACACCGGGGAGCTGTTTTTT. The rearrangement uses TRBV9 and TRBJ2-2; 8 bases align to TRBD2. CDR3 length equals 17 residues. Per germline, CDR1 SGDLS and CDR2 YYNGEE.

The J gene is TRBJ2-5, the V gene TRBV7-9; 10 bases map to TRBD1. The CDR3 consists of 14 residues. Trimming took 7 bases from V and 11 from J; bases not matched to a gene: 13. Germline CDR1 SEHNR, CDR2 FQNEAQ (reference sequence). CDR3 amino acids: CASNSGQGTWEQYF. The CDR3 nucleotides read TGTGCCAGCAACTCGGGACAGGGGACTTGGGAGCAGTACTTC. The full variable domain, with the rest looked up from reference TRBV7-9 and TRBJ2-5, is DTGVSQNPRHKITKRGQNVTFRCDPISEHNRLYWYRQTLGQGPEFLTYFQNEAQLEKSRLLSDRFSAERPKGSFSTLEIQRTEQGDSAMYLCASNSGQGTWEQYFGPGTRLLVL.

This clonotype was observed at least ten times. This sequence joins TRBV12-3 or TRBV12-4 and TRBJ1-5; 10 bases fit TRBD1. With 1 base clipped from V and 2 bases from J, the junction kept 2 bases outside the gene matches. The CDR3 contains 16 residues. CDR3 sequence: CASSLEGTGGNQPQHF. The CDR3 DNA follows: TGTGCCAGCAGTTTAGAAGGGACAGGGGGCAATCAGCCCCAGCATTTT.

In its sample, this clonotype was seen a few times. The J gene is TRBJ2-7, the V gene TRBV6-4; D is perhaps TRBD1 or TRBD2 (5 bases each). In germline, CDR1 is MRHNA, CDR2 SNTAGT. V shed 3 bases and J shed 3 bases, with 12 bases lying between them. There are 14 residues in the CDR3. The CDR3 nucleotides read TGTGCCAGCAGTGATTGGGGGACCGACTACGAGCAGTACTTC. Amino acid sequence: CASSDWGTDYEQYF.

This chain connects TRBV7-9 to TRBJ1-1; the D gene is possibly TRBD1 (5 bases). Germline V gives CDR1 SEHNR, CDR2 FQNEAQ (reference sequence). V was trimmed by 3 bases and J by 1 base, leaving 9 bases between them. This CDR3 has 14 residues. Here the CDR3 reads CASSFGGPNTEAFF. The CDR3 nucleotides read TGTGCCAGCAGCTTTGGGGGACCGAACACTGAAGCTTTCTTT.

Worth noting for this clonotype: Possible read error: a much larger clone is one base away. This chain connects TRBV10-3 to TRBJ1-1; D is unresolved. V gave up 5 bases and J gave up 1 base, with 8 bases separating them. Germline loops: CDR1 ENHRY, CDR2 SYGVKD. The CDR3 has 13 residues. CDR3 amino acids: CAISYAPNTEAFF. In DNA, the CDR3 is TGTGCCATCAGTTACGCGCCGAACACTGAAGCTTTCTTT.

This clonotype has a count of ten or more. This chain joins TRBV12-5 and TRBJ1-5, with TRBD1 matching over 7 bases. Trimming took 6 bases from V and 6 from J; bases not matched to a gene: 2. Germline V gives CDR1 LGHNT, CDR2 FRNRAP. The CDR3 is 12 residues long. CDR3 in DNA: TGTGCTAGTGGGACAGGGACTCAGCCCCAGCATTTT. Encoded protein: CASGTGTQPQHF.

This sequence joins TRBV15 and TRBJ1-1; the match to TRBD1 covers 9 bases. The CDR3 contains 16 residues. Germline loops: CDR1 LNHNV, CDR2 YYDKDF (reference sequence). J lost 5 bases, V lost 3 bases, and 10 bases had no gene match. Here the CDR3 reads CATSSPTGTGTTEAFF. As DNA, the CDR3 is TGTGCCACCAGCAGTCCAACCGGGACAGGGACAACTGAAGCTTTCTTT.

The gene calls are TRBV24-1 and TRBJ2-3; 10 nucleotides match TRBD1. The germline gives CDR1 KGHDR, CDR2 SFDVKD. The CDR3 is made up of 17 amino acids. The trim removed 4 bases at V and 4 bases at J, leaving 10 bases unmatched. The CDR3 coding sequence is TGTGCCACCAGTGACAGCAACCGGGACAGGGGAGCAGATACGCAGTATTTT. Protein: CATSDSNRDRGADTQYF.

Comments on this clonotype: As the CDR3 is not closed by the conserved phenylalanine or tryptophan, this likely results from a read error. The chain's CDR3 is CASSFYFGTTYEQYS. In nucleotides, the CDR3 is TGCGCCAGCAGCTTCTACTTCGGGACCACCTACGAGCAGTACTCC. The rearrangement links TRBV5-1 to TRBJ2-7; D may correspond to TRBD1 or TRBD2 (5 bases each). Deletions cut 2 bases from V and 2 bases from J, with 14 bases between. Germline CDR1 SGHRS, CDR2 YFSETQ. This CDR3 has 15 residues.

There are many counts of this clonotype. The chain has TRBV7-2 and TRBJ1-2, with D possibly TRBD1 on 6 matching bases. Trimming shortened V by 5 bases and J by 5 bases, and 15 bases separated the two germline ends. There are 14 residues in the CDR3. Per germline, CDR1 SGHTA and CDR2 FQGNSA. CDR3 region: CASSTLQGPYGYTF. CDR3 sequence (DNA): TGTGCCAGCAGCACCCTGCAGGGGCCTTATGGCTACACCTTC.

This clonotype was detected ten times or more. The chain recombines TRBV6-6 with TRBJ2-5, with a tentative D call TRBD1 (6 bases). Trimming left V 5 bases short and J 2 bases short, with 9 bases between. The V gene's germline CDR1 is MNHNY and CDR2 SVGAGI (reference sequence). The CDR3 contains 13 residues. CDR3 in amino acids: CASSGTGQETQYF. In DNA form, the CDR3 reads TGTGCCAGCAGTGGAACAGGGCAAGAGACCCAGTACTTC.

This clonotype was detected many times. The chain couples TRBV7-9 to TRBJ1-4; no definite D call. The ends were cut back, 5 bases at V and 5 bases at J, with 6 bases in the middle. CDR3 length: 12 residues. Per the germline V gene, CDR1 is SEHNR and CDR2 is FQNEAQ (reference sequence). For the CDR3, the DNA is TGTGCCAGCAGCCGGGGAAATGAAAAACTGTTTTTT. Its translation is CASSRGNEKLFF. Drawing the rest from reference TRBV7-9 and TRBJ1-4, the complete variable domain is DTGVSQNPRHKITKRGQNVTFRCDPISEHNRLYWYRQTLGQGPEFLTYFQNEAQLEKSRLLSDRFSAERPKGSFSTLEIQRTEQGDSAMYLCASSRGNEKLFFGSGTQLSVL.

As DNA, the CDR3 is TGCAGTGCTACCGGGACAGGGGCTGGTAATGAAAAACTGTTTTTT. Protein sequence: CSATGTGAGNEKLFF. V and J are TRBV20-1 and TRBJ1-4; 10 bases line up with TRBD1. Trimming took 4 bases from V and 4 from J; bases not matched to a gene: 6. The CDR3 is 15 residues long. Per the germline V gene, CDR1 is DFQATT and CDR2 is SNEGSKA (reference sequence).

This clonotype was picked up many times. The CDR3 is CASSAGDRPLSEKLFF. For the CDR3, the DNA is TGTGCCAGCAGCGCAGGAGACAGGCCGCTAAGTGAAAAACTGTTTTTT. The V call is TRBV7-9, the J call TRBJ1-4; D may be TRBD1 (6 bases). The CDR3 loop spans 16 amino acids. Per germline, CDR1 SEHNR and CDR2 FQNEAQ (reference sequence). V lost 5 bases and J 7 bases, leaving 20 bases between the germline ends.

This clonotype was counted ten times or more. This chain links TRBV12-3 or TRBV12-4 with TRBJ1-1; no definite D call. The CDR3 runs to 14 residues. V lost 3 bases and J lost 1, with 9 bases in between. CDR3 DNA sequence: TGTGCCAGCAGTTTTCGGGCCGGGAACACTGAAGCTTTCTTT. Its translation: CASSFRAGNTEAFF.

The chain has TRBV20-1 and TRBJ1-5; 11 nucleotides line up with TRBD1. This CDR3 region has 16 residues. Germline V gene lookup returns CDR1 DFQATT and CDR2 SNEGSKA (reference sequence). V lost 3 bases to trimming and J lost 0 bases; unmatched junction nucleotides: 4. CDR3 sequence: CSARGQGVYSNQPQHF. CDR3 nucleotide sequence: TGCAGTGCTAGGGGACAGGGGGTCTATAGCAATCAGCCCCAGCATTTT.

V usage is TRBV29-1 and J usage is TRBJ1-2, with no clear D. Germline V CDR1 and CDR2: SQVTM, ANQGSEA. The CDR3 consists of 12 residues. Trimming cost V 7 bases and J 0 bases, with 9 bases left between them. This CDR3 is CSAVHANYGYTF. In DNA form, the CDR3 reads TGCAGCGCGGTCCATGCTAACTATGGCTACACCTTC.

This clonotype appeared a single time. The chain carries TRBV6-4 and TRBJ1-6, with D possibly matching TRBD1 (5 bases). Trimming left V 5 bases short and J 7 bases short, with 18 bases between. Germline CDR1 is MRHNA and CDR2 is SNTAGT. The length of the CDR3 is 16 residues. The CDR3 region has the DNA TGTGCCAGCAGTCCTGGGGGTGAACCAGGCAATTCACCCCTCCACTTT. Protein product: CASSPGGEPGNSPLHF.